Described below is a single T cell receptor (beta chain) sequence and its context. The data were obtained in a study of human T cells and chemical hapten exposure. Study background: Weekly diphenylcyclopropenone doses were given to patients' scalps across the roughly 25-week study. Patients, largely female, had alopecia areata, totalis or universalis.

The study's library attached unique molecular identifiers to single cDNA molecules. One entry per CDR3 protein results from TCRdb running MiXCR on the RACE reads. Of some 200,000 distinct CDR3 sequences in the sample, 20% to 25% were seen once. This sample's time point: patch test 1, 2 weeks after DPC sensitization. The treatment denotes: therapeutic diphenylcyclopropenone sensitization with weekly scalp DPC. This CDR3 spans 17 amino acids. The V gene's germline CDR1 is LGHNA and CDR2 YNFKEQ. V gave up 1 base and J gave up 7 bases; unmatched junction bases: 14. V usage is TRBV4-2 and J usage is TRBJ1-2, with 8 bases identical to TRBD1. This TCR was sampled from a woman between 45 and 60 years old with alopecia areata. Some clones in this sample may be carry-over from other donors' samples. The material was whole blood, obtained in connection with sensitization to the hapten diphenylcyclopropenone (DPC). As DNA, the CDR3 is TGTGCCAGCAGCCAAGTCAGACAGGGGCGAGAGAGATTTGGCTACACCTTC. Amino acid sequence: CASSQVRQGRERFGYTF.